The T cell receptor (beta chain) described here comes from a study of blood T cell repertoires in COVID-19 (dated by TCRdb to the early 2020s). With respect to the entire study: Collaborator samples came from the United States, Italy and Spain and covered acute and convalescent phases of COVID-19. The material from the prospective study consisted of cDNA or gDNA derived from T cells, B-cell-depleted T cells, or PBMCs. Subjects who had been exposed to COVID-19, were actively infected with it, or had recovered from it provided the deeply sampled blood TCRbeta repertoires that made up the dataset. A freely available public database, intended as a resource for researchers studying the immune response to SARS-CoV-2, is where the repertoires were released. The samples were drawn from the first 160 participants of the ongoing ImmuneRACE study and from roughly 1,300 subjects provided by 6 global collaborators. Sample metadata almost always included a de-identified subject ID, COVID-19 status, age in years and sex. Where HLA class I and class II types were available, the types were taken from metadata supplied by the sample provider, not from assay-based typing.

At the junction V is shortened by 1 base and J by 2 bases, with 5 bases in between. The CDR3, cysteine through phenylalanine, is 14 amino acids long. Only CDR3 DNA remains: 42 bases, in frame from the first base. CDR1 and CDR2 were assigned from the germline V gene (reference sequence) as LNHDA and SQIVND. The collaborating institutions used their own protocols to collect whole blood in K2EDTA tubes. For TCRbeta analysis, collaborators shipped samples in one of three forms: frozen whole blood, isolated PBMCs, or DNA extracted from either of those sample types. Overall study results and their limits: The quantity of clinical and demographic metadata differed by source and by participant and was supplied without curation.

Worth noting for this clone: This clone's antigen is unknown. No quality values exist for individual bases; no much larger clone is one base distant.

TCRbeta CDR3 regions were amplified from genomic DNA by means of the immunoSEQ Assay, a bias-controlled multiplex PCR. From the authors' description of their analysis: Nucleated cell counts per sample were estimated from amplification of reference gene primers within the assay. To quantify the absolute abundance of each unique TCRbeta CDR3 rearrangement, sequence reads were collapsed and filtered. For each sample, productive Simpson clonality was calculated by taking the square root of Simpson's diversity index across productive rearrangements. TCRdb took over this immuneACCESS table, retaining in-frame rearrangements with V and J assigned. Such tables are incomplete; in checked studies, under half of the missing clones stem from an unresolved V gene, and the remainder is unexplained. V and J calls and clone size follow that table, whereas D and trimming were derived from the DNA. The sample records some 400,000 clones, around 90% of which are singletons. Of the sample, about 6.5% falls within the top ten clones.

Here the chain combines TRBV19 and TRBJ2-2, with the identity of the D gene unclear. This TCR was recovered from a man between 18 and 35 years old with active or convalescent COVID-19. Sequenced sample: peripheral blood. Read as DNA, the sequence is TGTGCCAGTAGTATAGCCCATAACACCGGGGAGCTGTTTTTT. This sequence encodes CASSIAHNTGELFF.